Each of the 8 T cell receptor beta chains below was sequenced from the same sample in a study of blood T cell repertoires in COVID-19. Sequencing was performed with immunoSEQ multiplex PCR; in TCRdb, only in-frame clones are kept and a portion is missing. The sample lists 45,000 to 70,000 clones, about four fifths seen once, with 8.2% in the top ten. The specimen was peripheral blood. These receptors were collected from an elderly woman with acute or convalescent COVID-19.

The J gene is TRBJ1-6, the V gene TRBV6-5, with TRBD1 matching 7 bases. The CDR3 length is 14 residues. V lost 7 bases and J lost 6; bases outside the gene matches: 6. Germline V gene sequence: CDR1 MNHEY, CDR2 SVGAGI. CDR3 in amino acids: CASTRTGGNSPLHF. CDR3 DNA sequence: TGTGCCAGCACCCGGACAGGTGGTAATTCACCCCTCCACTTT.

The V gene is TRBV5-4, the J gene TRBJ1-1; 12 bases map to TRBD1. The junction had 12 bases not matched to a gene; V was cut back by 2 bases and J by 10 bases. In germline, CDR1 is SGHNT, CDR2 YYREEE (reference sequence). The CDR3 loop spans 16 amino acids. CDR3 region: CASSFGVGTGGGGAFF. The CDR3 DNA reads as TGTGCCAGCAGCTTCGGGGTTGGGACAGGGGGCGGAGGAGCTTTCTTT.

The rearrangement links TRBV5-1 to TRBJ2-1; D ambiguous. This CDR3 region has 15 residues. CDR1 SGHRS and CDR2 YFSETQ come from the germline V gene. The V gene lost 0 bases and the J gene lost 6 bases, with 13 bases spanning the gap. CDR3 in amino acids: CASSLGPGSSNEQFF. In nucleotides, the CDR3 is TGCGCCAGCAGCTTGGGTCCCGGGTCTTCCAATGAGCAGTTCTTC.

CDR3 region: CASSPGRGVNEQYF. The CDR3 coding sequence is TGTGCCAGCTCACCAGGCAGGGGGGTGAACGAGCAGTACTTC. V and J are TRBV18 and TRBJ2-7, with D possibly matching TRBD1 (7 bases). CDR3 length: 14 residues. V was clipped by 2 bases and J by 5 bases, with 13 bases between them. CDR1 and CDR2 from the germline V gene are KGHSH and LQKENI.

This clone was seen a few times. The V gene is TRBV18, the J gene TRBJ1-2; 7 positions match TRBD1. The CDR3 extends over 16 amino acids. V was pared by 5 bases and J by 0 bases, with 9 bases of the junction left unmatched. The germline CDR1 and CDR2 sequences are KGHSH and LQKENI. The CDR3 bases are TGTGCCAGCTCAGTCACGTCTGGGACAGCTAACTATGGCTACACCTTC. Translation: CASSVTSGTANYGYTF.

The V gene is TRBV6-6, the J gene TRBJ1-2; no clear D gene. There are 14 residues in the CDR3. Germline V gene data show CDR1 as MNHNY and CDR2 as SVGAGI (reference sequence). The germline V and J ends were trimmed by 7 bases and 0 bases, with 12 bases remaining between them. CDR3 bases: TGTGCCAGCAACCAAGGAGGTACTAACTATGGCTACACCTTC. Translating gives CASNQGGTNYGYTF.

The chain carries TRBV15 and TRBJ2-7; 7 bases line up with TRBD2. The CDR3 is 14 residues long. Germline CDR1 LNHNV, CDR2 YYDKDF (reference sequence). V lost 1 base, J lost 2 bases, and 2 bases stayed unmatched. The DNA of the CDR3 is TGTGCCACCAGCAGAGCCCGGGGGGCCTACGAGCAGTACTTC. Translation gives CATSRARGAYEQYF.

The genes are TRBV5-1 and TRBJ2-1, with a weak D call TRBD1 (5 bases). The CDR3 totals 13 residues. Germline CDR1 SGHRS, CDR2 YFSETQ. Trimming removed 2 bases from V and 7 bases from J, with 10 bases in between. In DNA form, the CDR3 reads TGCGCCAGCAGCTTCCAGGGTCGGAATGAGCAGTTCTTC. This translates into CASSFQGRNEQFF.